This entry describes one T cell receptor beta chain. Its specificity is not known. The V and J ends lost 5 bases and 2 bases respectively, with 13 bases between them. The CDR3 has 14 residues. Germline CDR1 PRHDT, CDR2 FYEKMQ (reference sequence). The sample belongs to a study of molecular identifiers for immune sequencing clone quantification. Whole-study context: Replicates involved a five-way split of RNA from approximately 20,000 or 98,000 naive CD8 cells, with sequencing of four. Study-level findings and limits: Same-barcode identical TCR molecules could make highly expanded clones look smaller than they are. Clones with over 20 RNA copies captured over 99% of effector molecules but under 1% of naive ones.

TCRdb reprocessed the PCR reads with MiXCR, giving one entry per CDR3 protein. The data show hundreds of thousands of distinct CDR3 sequences, roughly 24% seen once. Naive CD8 T cells underwent sorting with the CD8+CD4-CCR7+CD45RA+ definition. The sequenced sample consisted of naive CD8+ T cells from blood, with Jurkat cell RNA spiked in. Subset: FACS-sorted CD8+CD4-CCR7+CD45RA+ naive T cells. The V and J genes are TRBV13 and TRBJ2-7; no firm D call. The TCR originated in a human donor in good health. Some libraries in this study had Jurkat cell RNA spiked in. Here the CDR3 reads CASSPGYPAYEQYF. The DNA of the CDR3 is TGTGCCAGCAGCCCCGGATATCCAGCCTACGAGCAGTACTTC.